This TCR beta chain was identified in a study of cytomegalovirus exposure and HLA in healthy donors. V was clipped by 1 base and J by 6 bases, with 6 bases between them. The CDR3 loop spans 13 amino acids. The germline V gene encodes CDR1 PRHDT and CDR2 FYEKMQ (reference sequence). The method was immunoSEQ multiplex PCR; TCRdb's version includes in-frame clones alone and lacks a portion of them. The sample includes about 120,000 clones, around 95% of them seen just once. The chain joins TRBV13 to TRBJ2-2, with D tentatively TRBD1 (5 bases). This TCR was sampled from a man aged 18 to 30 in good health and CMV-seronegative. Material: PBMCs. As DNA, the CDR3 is TGTGCCAGCAGCTTAGAAGGGGCCGGGGAGCTGTTTTTT. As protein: CASSLEGAGELFF.